Given below is one TCR beta chain in context. No antigen is known for it. Using its own MiXCR run on the 5' RACE reads, TCRdb lists one record per CDR3 protein. In the table there are hundreds of thousands of distinct CDR3 sequences, 15% to 20% of which are singletons. This specimen belongs to a study of identical twins. The germline gives CDR1 SGHRS, CDR2 YFSETQ. V gave up 5 bases and J gave up 1 base; unmatched junction bases: 9. This CDR3 has 16 amino acids. Regarding the study as a whole: Researchers reported excess low generation probability among twin-shared out-of-frame alpha sequences.

The data were also submitted as part of a second study, on T cells expressing NK-cell markers. That source notes: Seven of the eight sequenced donors were classified as HCMV-seropositive, and one was classified as seronegative. Only alpha-beta TCR T cells were sorted in several experiments, using an anti-gamma-delta TCR antibody.

The sample was PBMCs. The receptor was isolated from a woman aged 18-29 years in good health. V is TRBV5-1 and J is TRBJ2-7, with 10 bases aligning to TRBD2. CDR3 loop: CASSTGTSAISYEQYF. The CDR3 region has the DNA TGCGCCAGCAGTACCGGGACTAGCGCGATTTCCTACGAGCAGTACTTC.